This T cell receptor beta chain was recorded in a study of T cell repertoires in cytomegalovirus infection. TCRdb itself ran the reads through MiXCR, one entry per CDR3 protein. The sample contains 100,000 or so distinct CDR3 sequences, under 25% of which appear only once. This clonotype turned up a few times. CDR3 length: 16 amino acids. CDR1 and CDR2 (germline): SGHTS, YDEGEE. Trimming took off 0 bases at V and 4 bases at J, with 17 bases between the two ends. The chain couples TRBV5-8 to TRBJ2-7; D is undetermined. Sequencing input: CD8+ T cells from PBMCs. The sequence was obtained from a human donor in good health (CMV status not recorded). Some clones in this sample may be carry-over from other donors' samples. CDR3 DNA: TGTGCCAGCAGCTTGGCCGCAGTGAGTACTACTTACGAGCAGTACTTC. It codes for CASSLAAVSTTYEQYF.